The rows below give T cell receptor beta chains drawn from one sample of a study of T cell repertoires in cytomegalovirus infection. No antigens are known for them. A single record per CDR3 protein comes from TCRdb applying MiXCR to the reads. In the table there are around 710,000 distinct CDR3 sequences, 25% to 30% of which are singletons. The sample in question was cultured CD8+ T cells from PBMCs, obtained from culture after CMV antigen stimulation. All receptors derive from a human donor in good health (CMV status not recorded). Some clones in this sample may be carry-over from other donors' samples. The CDR3 runs from the conserved cysteine through the conserved F or W. A D gene is named only where the DNA matches it firmly. Some rows have no size entry. The others give once, few or many, or a class for an expanded clone.

abundance: few; d_gene: NA; j_gene: TRBJ2-1; v_gene: TRBV7-9; CDR3nt: TGTGCCAGCGCCTCTCGAAAGGGATCGTTCTTC; CDR3aa: CASASRKGSFF
abundance: many; d_gene: NA; j_gene: TRBJ1-1; v_gene: TRBV7-2; CDR3nt: TGTGCCAGCAGCTTAGCAATGAGGTATGAAGCTTTCTTT; CDR3aa: CASSLAMRYEAFF
abundance: NA; d_gene: NA; j_gene: TRBJ2-2; v_gene: TRBV4-1; CDR3nt: TGCGCCAGCAGCCAAGATTGGGGTCCCGGGGAGCTGTTTTTT; CDR3aa: CASSQDWGPGELFF
abundance: NA; d_gene: TRBD2; j_gene: TRBJ2-2; v_gene: TRBV27; CDR3nt: TGTGCCAGCAGTTACGGGGGGGCCGACACCGGGGAGCTGTTTTTT; CDR3aa: CASSYGGADTGELFF
abundance: few; d_gene: NA; j_gene: TRBJ1-5; v_gene: TRBV2; CDR3nt: TGTGCCAGCAGTGATCTACAGGGAAGTGATCAGCCCCAGCATTTT; CDR3aa: CASSDLQGSDQPQHF
abundance: few; d_gene: NA; j_gene: TRBJ1-1; v_gene: TRBV12-3/TRBV12-4; CDR3nt: TGTGCCAGCAGTTTCCCGCGGGGGTCCACTGAAGCTTTCTTT; CDR3aa: CASSFPRGSTEAFF
abundance: NA; d_gene: NA; j_gene: TRBJ1-2; v_gene: TRBV7-9; CDR3nt: TGTGCCAGCAGCTTAATTGGTACTTTCTATGGCTACACCTTC; CDR3aa: CASSLIGTFYGYTF
abundance: NA; d_gene: NA; j_gene: TRBJ2-6; v_gene: TRBV18; CDR3nt: TGTGCCAGCTCACCACCTACCGTCTCTGGGGCCAACGTCCTGACTTTC; CDR3aa: CASSPPTVSGANVLTF
abundance: few; d_gene: NA; j_gene: TRBJ1-2; v_gene: TRBV19; CDR3nt: TGTGCCAGTAGTATTGGCGGGAACGGCTACACCTTC; CDR3aa: CASSIGGNGYTF
abundance: many; d_gene: TRBD1; j_gene: TRBJ2-4; v_gene: TRBV7-9; CDR3nt: TGTGCCAGCAGCGTACGGACAGGCCTAGCCAAAAACATTCAGTACTTC; CDR3aa: CASSVRTGLAKNIQYF
abundance: few; d_gene: TRBD1; j_gene: TRBJ2-3; v_gene: TRBV23-1; CDR3nt: TGCGCCAGCATTCGGGGACAGGCTAGCACAGATACGCAGTATTTT; CDR3aa: CASIRGQASTDTQYF
abundance: NA; d_gene: TRBD1; j_gene: TRBJ2-3; v_gene: TRBV28; CDR3nt: TGTGCCAGCAGTTTATGGGGACAGAAAGATACGCAGTATTTT; CDR3aa: CASSLWGQKDTQYF
abundance: NA; d_gene: NA; j_gene: TRBJ2-1; v_gene: TRBV6-1; CDR3nt: TGTGCCAGCAGCTCTTCAGACGGACTCAATGAGCAGTTCTTC; CDR3aa: CASSSSDGLNEQFF
abundance: few; d_gene: NA; j_gene: TRBJ2-2; v_gene: TRBV20-1; CDR3nt: TGCAGTGCCGGGCCGGTTGGGGGTTCCACCGGGGAGCTGTTTTTT; CDR3aa: CSAGPVGGSTGELFF
abundance: few; d_gene: NA; j_gene: TRBJ2-1; v_gene: TRBV27; CDR3nt: TGTGCCAGCAGATATGGGACCTCCGGCGGTGAGCAGTTCTTC; CDR3aa: CASRYGTSGGEQFF
abundance: NA; d_gene: TRBD2; j_gene: TRBJ2-1; v_gene: TRBV4-1; CDR3nt: TGCGCCAGCAGCCAAGAACTAGCGGGGGGTTCGGGTGAGCAGTTCTTC; CDR3aa: CASSQELAGGSGEQFF
abundance: NA; d_gene: NA; j_gene: TRBJ2-7; v_gene: TRBV27; CDR3nt: TGTGCCAGCAGTCCCCACAGAGGGCAGTACTTC; CDR3aa: CASSPHRGQYF
abundance: few; d_gene: NA; j_gene: TRBJ2-1; v_gene: TRBV6-2/TRBV6-3; CDR3nt: TGTGCCAGCAGTTATGGGGAGTTAGATTGGAACAATGAGCAGTTCTTC; CDR3aa: CASSYGELDWNNEQFF
abundance: few; d_gene: NA; j_gene: TRBJ1-1; v_gene: TRBV7-6; CDR3nt: TGTGCCAGCAGCTTAGTGGCAGACTATGAAGCTTTCTTT; CDR3aa: CASSLVADYEAFF
abundance: NA; d_gene: NA; j_gene: TRBJ2-1; v_gene: TRBV4-1; CDR3nt: TGCGCCAGCAGAAGATCCTACAATGAGCAGTTCTTC; CDR3aa: CASRRSYNEQFF
abundance: NA; d_gene: NA; j_gene: TRBJ2-2; v_gene: TRBV27; CDR3nt: TGTGCCAGCAGCCAGGGGAGGGAGCTGTTTTTT; CDR3aa: CASSQGRELFF
abundance: few; d_gene: NA; j_gene: TRBJ2-1; v_gene: TRBV6-6; CDR3nt: TGTGCCAGCAGTTACCTGTCAGGGTCTACGGGGGAGCAGTTCTTC; CDR3aa: CASSYLSGSTGEQFF
abundance: NA; d_gene: NA; j_gene: TRBJ2-4; v_gene: TRBV6-2/TRBV6-3; CDR3nt: TGTGCCAGCAGTTACACGGAGACGGCCAAAAACATTCAGTACTTC; CDR3aa: CASSYTETAKNIQYF
abundance: NA; d_gene: NA; j_gene: TRBJ2-3; v_gene: TRBV15; CDR3nt: TGTGCCACCAGCAGCAGGGCCTCTAGCACAGATACGCAGTATTTT; CDR3aa: CATSSRASSTDTQYF
abundance: NA; d_gene: NA; j_gene: TRBJ1-2; v_gene: TRBV7-9; CDR3nt: TGTGCCAGCAGCTTAGGGGTCAAGTTAAACTATGGCTACACCTTC; CDR3aa: CASSLGVKLNYGYTF
abundance: many; d_gene: TRBD1; j_gene: TRBJ1-4; v_gene: TRBV7-8; CDR3nt: TGTGCCAGCAGCTACAGGACAGGGGGGAATGAAAAACTGTTTTTT; CDR3aa: CASSYRTGGNEKLFF
abundance: many; d_gene: NA; j_gene: TRBJ2-1; v_gene: TRBV7-8; CDR3nt: TGTGCCAGCAGCTTATCAGGGGTCTACAATGAGCAGTTCTTC; CDR3aa: CASSLSGVYNEQFF
abundance: NA; d_gene: NA; j_gene: TRBJ1-1; v_gene: TRBV14; CDR3nt: TGTGCCAGCAGCCCAGGGATGCACACTGAAGCTTTCTTT; CDR3aa: CASSPGMHTEAFF
abundance: few; d_gene: NA; j_gene: TRBJ1-5; v_gene: TRBV19; CDR3nt: TGTGCCAGTAGTTATGGTCAGGCGACATGGCCCCAGCATTTT; CDR3aa: CASSYGQATWPQHF
abundance: many; d_gene: NA; j_gene: TRBJ1-1; v_gene: TRBV6-1; CDR3nt: TGTGCCAGCAGTGCGGGACGCCCCACTGAAGCTTTCTTT; CDR3aa: CASSAGRPTEAFF
abundance: few; d_gene: NA; j_gene: TRBJ1-2; v_gene: TRBV7-8; CDR3nt: TGTGCCAGCAGCTTGGGACATACTAACTATGGCTACACCTTC; CDR3aa: CASSLGHTNYGYTF
abundance: many; d_gene: NA; j_gene: TRBJ1-1; v_gene: TRBV7-2; CDR3nt: TGTGCCAGCAGCTCCCTGGGACTAACTGAAGCTTTCTTT; CDR3aa: CASSSLGLTEAFF
abundance: once; d_gene: NA; j_gene: TRBJ1-2; v_gene: TRBV10-2; CDR3nt: TGCGCCAGCAGTGATCGACCCCTCTATGGCTACACCTTC; CDR3aa: CASSDRPLYGYTF
abundance: NA; d_gene: NA; j_gene: TRBJ2-5; v_gene: TRBV24-1; CDR3nt: TGTGCCACCAGTGACACAGCGTTCCAAGAGACCCAGTACTTC; CDR3aa: CATSDTAFQETQYF
abundance: NA; d_gene: NA; j_gene: TRBJ2-1; v_gene: TRBV7-9; CDR3nt: TGTGCCAGCAGCCCGACAGAGTACTCCTACAATGAGCAGTTCTTC; CDR3aa: CASSPTEYSYNEQFF
abundance: NA; d_gene: NA; j_gene: TRBJ2-3; v_gene: TRBV6-5; CDR3nt: TGTGCCAGCAGTTACACATTAGTGGCTCCGCAGTATTTT; CDR3aa: CASSYTLVAPQYF
abundance: few; d_gene: TRBD1; j_gene: TRBJ1-2; v_gene: TRBV5-4; CDR3nt: TGTGCCAGCAGCTTGGATGGCAACAGGGGAAGGGATGGCTACACCTTC; CDR3aa: CASSLDGNRGRDGYTF
abundance: NA; d_gene: NA; j_gene: TRBJ1-1; v_gene: TRBV10-3; CDR3nt: TGTGCCATCCCCGAGATGGGGGAGAACACTGAAGCTTTCTTT; CDR3aa: CAIPEMGENTEAFF
abundance: NA; d_gene: TRBD1; j_gene: TRBJ1-1; v_gene: TRBV7-6; CDR3nt: TGTGCCAGCAGCGGCCTGGGACAGGGGAAAGCTTTCTTT; CDR3aa: CASSGLGQGKAFF
abundance: NA; d_gene: NA; j_gene: TRBJ1-1; v_gene: TRBV10-3; CDR3nt: TGTGCCATCAGGGTGGTGGAAGGGAACACTGAAGCTTTCTTT; CDR3aa: CAIRVVEGNTEAFF
abundance: many; d_gene: TRBD1; j_gene: TRBJ2-5; v_gene: TRBV7-6; CDR3nt: TGTGCCAGCAGCCCCGACAGGGGCCCCCCTCAAGAGACCCAGTACTTC; CDR3aa: CASSPDRGPPQETQYF
abundance: NA; d_gene: NA; j_gene: TRBJ2-1; v_gene: TRBV6-5; CDR3nt: TGTGCCAGCAGTTACTCGCGGGTCTCCTACAATGAGCAGTTCTTC; CDR3aa: CASSYSRVSYNEQFF
abundance: NA; d_gene: TRBD1; j_gene: TRBJ1-4; v_gene: TRBV7-9; CDR3nt: TGTGCCAGCAGCTTCCCGGGACAGAGCCTCTTCCAGGAAAAACTGTTTTTT; CDR3aa: CASSFPGQSLFQEKLFF
abundance: NA; d_gene: NA; j_gene: TRBJ2-1; v_gene: TRBV19; CDR3nt: TGTGCCAGTAGTAATTCGGCCTGGGAGCAGTTCTTC; CDR3aa: CASSNSAWEQFF
abundance: many; d_gene: NA; j_gene: TRBJ1-3; v_gene: TRBV7-9; CDR3nt: TGTGCCAGCAGCTTAGGTGGGGGAGGACATCTACCTGGAAACACCATATATTTT; CDR3aa: CASSLGGGGHLPGNTIYF
abundance: many; d_gene: NA; j_gene: TRBJ1-1; v_gene: TRBV7-9; CDR3nt: TGTGCCATTAAAGTCGTGAACACTGAAGCTTTCTTT; CDR3aa: CAIKVVNTEAFF
abundance: NA; d_gene: NA; j_gene: TRBJ2-1; v_gene: TRBV19; CDR3nt: TGTGCCAGTAGTAAGACAGGAGCTACCTACAATGAGCAGTTCTTC; CDR3aa: CASSKTGATYNEQFF
abundance: NA; d_gene: NA; j_gene: TRBJ1-1; v_gene: TRBV6-5; CDR3nt: TGTGCCAGCAGTAACGACAGGCCTACTGCCATGAACACTGAAGCTTTCTTT; CDR3aa: CASSNDRPTAMNTEAFF
abundance: few; d_gene: TRBD2; j_gene: TRBJ2-1; v_gene: TRBV6-4; CDR3nt: TGTGCCAGCACCCCGACTAGCGGGGGGGGTGAGAAGGCCTACAATGAGCAGTTCTTC; CDR3aa: CASTPTSGGGEKAYNEQFF
abundance: NA; d_gene: NA; j_gene: TRBJ1-2; v_gene: TRBV13; CDR3nt: TGTGCCAGCAGCTTAGGCGGGACTTCCTATGGCTACACCTTC; CDR3aa: CASSLGGTSYGYTF
abundance: many; d_gene: NA; j_gene: TRBJ1-5; v_gene: TRBV7-9; CDR3nt: TGTGCCAGCAGCCCACCAGGTTGGGATCAGCCCCAGCATTTT; CDR3aa: CASSPPGWDQPQHF
abundance: few; d_gene: TRBD1; j_gene: TRBJ1-4; v_gene: TRBV7-9; CDR3nt: TGTGCCAGCAGCTCCCCCCCGGTTTCCCCGGGACAGGGCATAACCCCGACGGGGGAAAAACTGTTTTTT; CDR3aa: CASSSPPVSPGQGITPTGEKLFF
abundance: many; d_gene: TRBD1; j_gene: TRBJ2-7; v_gene: TRBV7-6; CDR3nt: TGTGCCAGCAGCTTAGAGGACAGGTCGGTCCGTTTTGGGGAGCAGTACTTC; CDR3aa: CASSLEDRSVRFGEQYF
abundance: NA; d_gene: NA; j_gene: TRBJ2-7; v_gene: TRBV27; CDR3nt: TGTGCCAGCAGTCCAGGGGGGGACTATGTCGCCTACGAGCAGTACTTC; CDR3aa: CASSPGGDYVAYEQYF
abundance: few; d_gene: NA; j_gene: TRBJ1-2; v_gene: TRBV7-8; CDR3nt: TGTGCCAGCAGCCTCGGGGTCCTTAACTATGGCTACACCTTC; CDR3aa: CASSLGVLNYGYTF
abundance: NA; d_gene: TRBD2; j_gene: TRBJ2-5; v_gene: TRBV7-6; CDR3nt: TGTGCCAGCAGCTCCCCCCACAGCGGGGAAACCCAAGAGACCCAGTACTTC; CDR3aa: CASSSPHSGETQETQYF
abundance: few; d_gene: NA; j_gene: TRBJ1-1; v_gene: TRBV7-6; CDR3nt: TGTGCCAGCAGCTTGGGGGAAGACGCTGAAGCTTTCTTT; CDR3aa: CASSLGEDAEAFF
abundance: NA; d_gene: NA; j_gene: TRBJ2-2; v_gene: TRBV15; CDR3nt: TGTGCCACCAGCAGATCAACCAGGGGGGGGCCGGACGGGGAGCTGTTTTTT; CDR3aa: CATSRSTRGGPDGELFF
abundance: NA; d_gene: NA; j_gene: TRBJ2-3; v_gene: TRBV2; CDR3nt: TGTGCCAGCAGCGTACTTGGCAGGGACGCAGATACGCAGTATTTT; CDR3aa: CASSVLGRDADTQYF
abundance: few; d_gene: NA; j_gene: TRBJ1-6; v_gene: TRBV3-1; CDR3nt: TGTGCCAGCAGCCAAGCCGAAGCCTATAATTCACCCCTCCACTTT; CDR3aa: CASSQAEAYNSPLHF